This is a list of T cell receptor beta chains from one sample in a study of T cells in Graves' hyperthyroidism and ophthalmopathy. Each CDR3 protein gets one entry after TCRdb re-called the multiplex PCR reads with MiXCR. The data contain about 270,000 distinct CDR3 sequences, approximately 23% of them singletons. Sequences were obtained from blood. The receptors derive from a man in his thirties or forties with Graves' ophthalmopathy. Both conserved end residues are part of each CDR3. D genes are given only for firm matches. Expanded clones get a size class; other rows say once, few or many, or leave the size out.

. | TRBJ2-7 | TRBV5-1 | . | CASSVQGASEQYF | TGCGCCAGCAGCGTACAGGGCGCGAGCGAGCAGTACTTC
. | TRBJ2-1 | TRBV12-3/TRBV12-4 | TRBD2 | CASRHGTSAYNEQFF | TGTGCCAGCAGGCACGGGACTAGCGCTTACAATGAGCAGTTCTTC
many | TRBJ1-1 | TRBV2 | . | CASSVTRDTEAFF | TGTGCCAGCAGTGTTACCAGGGACACTGAAGCTTTCTTT
. | TRBJ1-5 | TRBV6-5 | . | CASSSRGASQHF | TGTGCCAGCAGTTCCCGAGGGGCGTCCCAGCATTTT
. | TRBJ2-1 | TRBV15 | . | CATSKTETYNEQFF | TGTGCCACCAGCAAGACGGAGACCTACAATGAGCAGTTCTTC
few | TRBJ2-3 | TRBV7-2 | . | CASSAQRRGINLGTQYF | TGTGCCAGCAGCGCCCAGCGACGGGGGATTAATCTGGGTACGCAGTATTTT
few | TRBJ2-3 | TRBV12-5 | TRBD2 | CASGEVAGMETDTQYF | TGTGCTAGTGGCGAGGTAGCGGGAATGGAAACAGATACGCAGTATTTT
. | TRBJ2-2 | TRBV27 | . | CASNEGSTGELFF | TGTGCCAGCAACGAGGGGAGCACCGGGGAGCTGTTTTTT
many | TRBJ2-5 | TRBV3-1 | TRBD1 | CASSQDRAGQDDQYF | TGTGCCAGCAGCCAAGATCGGGCGGGACAGGATGACCAGTACTTC
few | TRBJ2-7 | TRBV10-2 | . | CASKSGATGAYEQYF | TGCGCCAGCAAGAGTGGTGCTACGGGGGCCTACGAGCAGTACTTC
. | TRBJ2-3 | TRBV20-1 | TRBD2 | CSAGGGESGRAPTDTQYF | TGCAGTGCTGGAGGGGGGGAAAGCGGGAGGGCCCCCACAGATACGCAGTATTTT
few | TRBJ2-4 | TRBV18 | . | CASSPSAGKNIQYF | TGTGCCAGCTCACCATCGGCAGGGAAAAACATTCAGTACTTC
. | TRBJ2-6 | TRBV11-3 | TRBD1 | CASSSTGTGYSGANVLTF | TGTGCCAGCAGCTCAACCGGGACAGGGTATTCTGGGGCCAACGTCCTGACTTTC
many | TRBJ2-3 | TRBV28 | TRBD1 | CASSFGQGWGTDTQYF | TGTGCCAGCAGTTTCGGACAGGGCTGGGGCACAGATACGCAGTATTTT
many | TRBJ1-1 | TRBV30 | . | CAWSEGRGTNTEAFF | TGTGCCTGGAGTGAGGGACGAGGGACTAACACTGAAGCTTTCTTT